Below, 18 T cell receptor beta chains from the same sample are listed, as sequenced in a study of T-cell memory formation after mild COVID-19 (dated by TCRdb to the early 2020s). The method behind the library was 5' RACE. Data came from an Illumina NovaSeq 6000. In TCRdb, the public reads were trimmed at Q25 with fastp and aligned with MiXCR, with productive beta chains retained. When rows share a CDR3 protein, they turn into one entry using the most common DNA and genes. This sample has more than 300,000 distinct CDR3 sequences in its table, and approximately 15% of those were observed once. Jointly, the top ten make up roughly 23% of the sample. Input material: PBMCs or a T cell subset sorted from them (not recorded which). The receptors originated from a man between 18 and 29 years old who had mild COVID-19 (a few samples of this study predate the infection). The sample titles of this study are shuffled in the database, so cell type and time point are left out; the donor was told from shared clones.

The rearrangement joins TRBV12-3 or TRBV12-4 to TRBJ2-4, with unresolved D. The CDR3 has 12 residues. The V end lost 5 bases, the J end lost 7 bases, and 9 bases lay between the germline ends. The CDR3 loop is CASSPLLNIQYF. In DNA, the CDR3 is TGTGCCAGCAGTCCACTCCTGAACATTCAGTACTTC.

This clonotype has a handful of counts. The V call is TRBV5-1, the J call TRBJ2-6; D not certain. Trimming took 3 bases from V and 5 from J, leaving 6 bases between them. Germline V CDR1 and CDR2: SGHRS, YFSETQ. The length of the CDR3 is 13 residues. The CDR3 coding sequence is TGCGCCAGCAGCTCTTTCAGGGCCAACGTCCTGACTTTC. Amino acid sequence: CASSSFRANVLTF.

The chain employs TRBV12-3 or TRBV12-4 and TRBJ2-2; D tentatively fits TRBD1 or TRBD2 (5 bases each). Deletions cut 7 bases from V and 1 base from J, with 10 bases between. The CDR3 has 14 residues. The CDR3 DNA reads TGTGCCAGCAACCTGGGGGTGAACACCGGGGAGCTGTTTTTT. Residues: CASNLGVNTGELFF.

The chain employs TRBV7-2 and TRBJ2-3; tentatively, D is TRBD2 (5 bases). The CDR3 spans 16 residues. V was clipped by 4 bases and J by 2 bases, with 16 bases between them. Looked up from germline, CDR1 is SGHTA and CDR2 is FQGNSA. The CDR3 region has the DNA TGTGCCAGCAGCTACCAGGACTGGAGAAACACAGATACGCAGTATTTT. Amino acids: CASSYQDWRNTDTQYF.

The V gene is TRBV5-1, the J gene TRBJ1-5, with D unresolved. Germline CDR1 is SGHRS and CDR2 is YFSETQ. This CDR3 spans 15 amino acids. V lost 0 bases to trimming and J lost 3 bases, with 10 bases between them. CDR3 in amino acids: CASSLEAGYNQPQHF. CDR3 nucleotide sequence: TGCGCCAGCAGCTTGGAGGCAGGTTACAATCAGCCCCAGCATTTT.

This clonotype has a handful of counts. The CDR3 nucleotides are TGCGCCAGCAGCTTGGACCGACAGGGGGAGGCTTTCTTT. Protein: CASSLDRQGEAFF. V and J are TRBV5-1 and TRBJ1-1, with 9 nucleotides matching TRBD1. The J segment lost 11 bases and the V segment lost 0 bases, leaving 5 bases of the junction unmatched. Germline V gene data show CDR1 as SGHRS and CDR2 as YFSETQ. This CDR3 region has 13 residues.

This clonotype appeared a few times. The genes are TRBV12-3 or TRBV12-4 and TRBJ1-5; 8 bases fit TRBD1. The CDR3 sequence is 14 residues long. The V segment lost 6 bases and the J segment 6 bases; nucleotides outside the gene matches: 7. CDR3 bases: TGTGCCAGCAGCCCGGACAGGGAAGGTCAGCCCCAGCATTTT. Translated, it gives CASSPDREGQPQHF.

There are many counts of this clonotype. The V gene is TRBV24-1, the J gene TRBJ2-3; D is ambiguous. The CDR3 is 13 amino acids. Between the trimmed V and J ends, which lost 7 bases and 0 bases, there was a span of 7 bases. The germline V gene encodes CDR1 KGHDR and CDR2 SFDVKD. As DNA, the CDR3 is TGTGCCACCAGGGCCGCTAGCACAGATACGCAGTATTTT. Translated, it gives CATRAASTDTQYF.

The table lists this clonotype with a few counts. The genes are TRBV11-2 and TRBJ2-7; D not certain. CDR1 and CDR2 (germline): SGHAT, FQNNGV. There are 12 residues in the CDR3. V lost 5 bases, J lost 6 bases, and 11 bases lay in between. DNA for the CDR3: TGTGCCAGCAGCCTCTGGGGTCCCGAGCAGTACGTC. It codes for CASSLWGPEQYV.

This clonotype was counted a few times. The rearrangement links TRBV25-1 to TRBJ1-4, with D unresolved. Germline V gene sequence: CDR1 MGHDK, CDR2 SYGVNS. The V end was cut by 3 bases, the J end by 3 bases, with 14 bases between. The CDR3 has 16 residues. The CDR3 is CASSDPYLDANEKLFF. The CDR3 bases are TGTGCCAGCAGTGATCCTTACTTGGACGCTAATGAAAAACTGTTTTTT. The full variable domain, in which reference TRBV25-1 and TRBJ1-4 provide the parts outside the CDR3, is EADIYQTPRYLVIGTGKKITLECSQTMGHDKMYWYQQDPGMELHLIHYSYGVNSTEKGDLSSESTVSRIRTEHFPLTLESARPSHTSQYLCASSDPYLDANEKLFFGSGTQLSVL.

This clonotype was counted many times. This chain links TRBV20-1 with TRBJ1-1, with D possibly matching TRBD1 (6 bases). This CDR3 has 15 residues. Trimming shortened V by 0 bases and J by 1 base, and 12 bases separated the two germline ends. Germline V CDR1 and CDR2: DFQATT, SNEGSKA (reference sequence). CDR3 coding DNA: TGCAGTGCTAGAGACCCTAGGGGGGCGAACACTGAAGCTTTCTTT. Translating gives CSARDPRGANTEAFF.

This clonotype turned up a few times. The chain couples TRBV28 to TRBJ2-7; D perhaps matches TRBD1 (6 bases). With 7 bases removed from V and 0 bases from J, the gap between germline ends came to 13 bases. CDR1 is MDHEN and CDR2 is SYDVKM in the germline V gene. The CDR3 is made up of 14 amino acids. CDR3 region: CASNQGPHSYEQYF. The CDR3 DNA reads TGTGCCAGCAATCAGGGGCCACACTCCTACGAGCAGTACTTC.

This clonotype was seen ten or more times. This chain links TRBV5-6 with TRBJ2-1; D unclear. The CDR3 has 11 residues. The germline gives CDR1 SGHDT, CDR2 YYEEEE. The V gene lost 6 bases and the J gene lost 5 bases, with 6 bases spanning the gap. The CDR3 DNA is TGTGCCAGCACCAAGAACAATGAGCAGTTCTTC. The encoded protein is CASTKNNEQFF.

V is TRBV12-5 and J is TRBJ1-3; D gene ambiguous. Germline CDR1 reads LGHNT; CDR2 reads FRNRAP. This CDR3 region has 17 residues. V was shortened by 7 bases and J by 4 bases, with 23 bases between the two germline ends. The CDR3 coding sequence is TGTGCTAGTGCCCTTAGATTCTCGTGGGGAGAAGGAAACACCATATATTTT. This codes for CASALRFSWGEGNTIYF.

This clonotype was observed a handful of times. The chain links TRBV6-2 or TRBV6-3 to TRBJ1-1; D is unclear. The length of the CDR3 is 14 residues. Germline lookup yields CDR1 MNHEY and CDR2 SVGEGT. Between the trimmed V and J ends, which lost 10 bases and 0 bases, there was a span of 15 bases. This CDR3 reads CATGYGQMNTEAFF. CDR3 in DNA: TGTGCCACTGGTTACGGGCAAATGAACACTGAAGCTTTCTTT.

This clonotype appeared a few times. V gene TRBV4-1 combines with J gene TRBJ2-2; D might be TRBD1 (6 bases). Deletions cut 1 base from V and 10 bases from J, with 10 bases between. The germline V gene has CDR1 MGHRA and CDR2 YSYEKL. The CDR3 runs to 13 residues. The CDR3, as DNA: TGCGCCAGCAGCCAAGGGGGGCTCTCGGAGCTGTTTTTT. It yields the protein CASSQGGLSELFF.

The chain couples TRBV19 to TRBJ1-2; no clear D gene. The germline V gene encodes CDR1 LNHDA and CDR2 SQIVND (reference sequence). This CDR3 contains 14 residues. Deletions cut 5 bases from V and 1 base from J, with 11 bases between. CDR3 sequence reads: CASSDWAVNYGYTF. The CDR3 DNA follows: TGTGCCAGTAGTGATTGGGCGGTTAACTATGGCTACACCTTC. Full variable domain (rest looked up from reference TRBV19 and TRBJ1-2): DGGITQSPKYLFRKEGQNVTLSCEQNLNHDAMYWYRQDPGQGLRLIYYSQIVNDFQKGDIAEGYSVSREKKESFPLTVTSAQKNPTAFYLCASSDWAVNYGYTFGSGTRLTVV.

The sample holds a few counts of this clonotype. The rearrangement joins TRBV10-2 to TRBJ2-3; 9 positions agree with TRBD2. The CDR3 runs to 15 residues. V lost 4 bases and J lost 6; bases outside the gene matches: 8. The germline V gene has CDR1 WSHSY and CDR2 SAAADI. This chain's CDR3 is CASSGLAAVSDTQYF. CDR3 DNA: TGCGCCAGCAGTGGACTAGCGGCCGTCTCGGATACGCAGTATTTT.